A single sample gave rise to the 26 T cell receptor beta chains below, sequenced in a study of blood T cell repertoires in COVID-19 (dated by TCRdb to the early 2020s). Library preparation used the immunoSEQ multiplex PCR assay. Drawn from immuneACCESS, this table holds only the in-frame rearrangements with V and J called that TCRdb kept. Clones are partly lost; checked studies trace under half to an unresolved V gene and leave the rest unexplained. The sample table shows 200,000 to 250,000 clones, and around 90% are seen once. The ten largest clones add up to about 2.5% of the sample. The sample consisted of peripheral blood. The receptor source for this set is a man aged 30-40 years with COVID-19, enrolled during active disease.

The chain uses TRBV13 and TRBJ1-2; 9 bases match TRBD1. V lost 5 bases, J lost 4 bases, and 5 bases stayed unmatched. This CDR3 contains 14 residues. The germline gives CDR1 PRHDT, CDR2 FYEKMQ (reference sequence). The CDR3 loop reads CASSTRQGGYGYTF. The CDR3 region has the DNA TGTGCCAGCAGCACCCGACAGGGGGGCTATGGCTACACCTTC.

The chain has TRBV9 and TRBJ2-2, with 7 bases fitting TRBD2. The germline V gene has CDR1 SGDLS and CDR2 YYNGEE. The trim removed 2 bases at V and 5 bases at J, leaving 6 bases unmatched. This CDR3 region has 15 residues. CDR3 amino acids: CASSVEGGPTGELFF. The DNA for the CDR3 is TGTGCCAGCAGCGTGGAGGGAGGGCCGACCGGGGAGCTGTTTTTT.

This clone has more than one count but fewer than ten. The DNA is omitted, as the CDR3 cannot be located on it reliably, and the CDR3 follows TCRdb's listing. This chain links TRBV4-3 with TRBJ2-7; TRBD2 reflects the table's D call only, with no check against the DNA. Per the germline V gene, CDR1 is LGHNA and CDR2 is YSLEER. Termini included, the CDR3 measures 16 amino acids. CDR3: CASSQGLASILGEQYF.

CDR3: CASSESYPGLSPIRGYTF. The CDR3 nucleotides are TGTGCCAGCAGTGAATCGTACCCGGGACTCAGTCCGATACGCGGCTACACCTTC. J is TRBJ1-2 and V is TRBV25-1, with a tentative D call TRBD1 (5 bases). The CDR3 contains 18 residues. The germline CDR1 and CDR2 sequences are MGHDK and SYGVNS. With 1 base removed from V and 8 bases from J, the gap between germline ends came to 26 bases.

The V gene is TRBV9, the J gene TRBJ2-2; a possible D gene is TRBD1 (6 bases). V was cut by 5 bases and J by 5 bases, with 13 bases left in between. This CDR3 contains 14 residues. Germline CDR1 SGDLS, CDR2 YYNGEE. The CDR3 nucleotides are TGTGCCAGCAGGACTACAGGGTCGACCGGGGAGCTGTTTTTT. Translated: CASRTTGSTGELFF.

The chain uses TRBV19 and TRBJ1-2; TRBD1 matches 11 bases. Trimming at V came to 3 bases and at J to 3 bases, leaving 6 bases not matched to a gene. This CDR3 is built from 16 residues. Germline CDR1 LNHDA, CDR2 SQIVND (reference sequence). CDR3 bases: TGTGCCAGTAGTATGTTTCCGGGACAGGGGGACTATGGCTACACCTTC. It translates to CASSMFPGQGDYGYTF.

V is TRBV3-1 (or the pseudogene TRBV3-2) and J is TRBJ1-6; no clear D. Trimming cost V 1 base and J 7 bases, with 11 bases left between them. Germline values: CDR1 LGHDT, CDR2 YNNKEL (reference sequence). This CDR3 contains 15 residues. The CDR3 protein is CASSQVITGNSPLHF. In DNA form, the CDR3 reads TGTGCCAGCAGCCAAGTAATAACGGGGAATTCACCCCTCCACTTT.

The rearrangement uses TRBV7-7 and TRBJ2-2; D possibly corresponds to TRBD1 (6 bases). CDR3 length equals 14 residues. The germline V gene encodes CDR1 SSHAT and CDR2 FNYEAQ (reference sequence). Trimming took off 1 base at V and 7 bases at J, with 10 bases between the two ends. The CDR3 spells CASSLGPQGGELFF. The DNA of the CDR3 is TGTGCCAGCAGCTTAGGGCCACAGGGCGGGGAGCTGTTTTTT.

V gene TRBV28 combines with J gene TRBJ2-3; TRBD2 is a possible D gene (7 bases). In germline, CDR1 is MDHEN, CDR2 SYDVKM. V gave up 3 bases and J gave up 0 bases, with 13 bases separating them. The CDR3 is made up of 16 amino acids. For the CDR3, the DNA is TGTGCCAGCAGTTTGGCGGGGGCCCGTAGCACAGATACGCAGTATTTT. As protein: CASSLAGARSTDTQYF.

The V gene is TRBV7-2, the J gene TRBJ2-1; tentative D call: TRBD1 (5 bases). Between the trimmed V and J ends, which lost 2 bases and 6 bases, there was a span of 14 bases. The CDR3 spans 15 residues. The germline V gene encodes CDR1 SGHTA and CDR2 FQGNSA. CDR3 sequence (DNA): TGTGCCAGCAGCTTAACGGCAGGGTGGGCCAATGAGCAGTTCTTC. Protein: CASSLTAGWANEQFF.

This chain connects TRBV9 to TRBJ1-2, with D possibly being TRBD1 (5 bases). Trimming took off 0 bases at V and 4 bases at J, with 10 bases between the two ends. This CDR3 has 14 residues. CDR1 is SGDLS, CDR2 YYNGEE, per germline. As DNA, the CDR3 is TGTGCCAGCAGCGTAGTGGGGGGTGTCTATGGCTACACCTTC. Translating it yields CASSVVGGVYGYTF.

In its sample, this clone was seen once. The gene calls are TRBV28 and TRBJ1-5; no firm D call. Germline CDR1 and CDR2: MDHEN and SYDVKM. This CDR3 has 14 residues. V gave up 0 bases and J gave up 9 bases, with 12 bases separating them. CDR3: CASSLWSAERPQHF. The CDR3 DNA follows: TGTGCCAGCAGTTTATGGAGCGCTGAGCGGCCCCAGCATTTT.

The V call is TRBV5-8, the J call TRBJ2-7; 10 positions agree with TRBD1. CDR1 SGHTS and CDR2 YDEGEE come from the germline V gene. The CDR3 spans 18 residues. Unmatched junction bases numbered 12, after V lost 0 bases and J lost 3 bases. The CDR3 loop is CASSLGFAVGQGGYEQYF. DNA for the CDR3: TGTGCCAGCAGCTTGGGGTTCGCGGTTGGACAGGGGGGCTACGAGCAGTACTTC.

V usage is TRBV6-5 and J usage is TRBJ1-4; tentatively, D is TRBD1 (6 bases). With 6 bases removed from V and 8 bases from J, the gap between germline ends came to 19 bases. Germline CDR1 reads MNHEY; CDR2 reads SVGAGI. The length of the CDR3 is 15 residues. CDR3 region: CASSPWGGAAEKLFF. The CDR3 DNA follows: TGTGCCAGCAGCCCATGGGGGGGGGCAGCGGAAAAACTGTTTTTT.

CDR3 residues: CASTPSRPGRSYTF. DNA of the CDR3: TGTGCCAGCACCCCCAGCCGCCCGGGTCGGAGCTACACCTTC. This rearrangement joins TRBV6-2 or TRBV6-3 to TRBJ1-2; D remains ambiguous. CDR1 MNHEY and CDR2 SVGEGT come from the germline V gene. Trimming shortened V by 7 bases and J by 9 bases, and 21 bases separated the two germline ends. There are 14 residues in the CDR3.

J is TRBJ2-3 and V is TRBV10-3; 9 nucleotides align to TRBD1. The CDR3 length is 16 residues. Germline-derived CDR1 and CDR2 are ENHRY and SYGVKD. The trim removed 5 bases at V and 5 bases at J, leaving 11 bases unmatched. CDR3 nucleotides: TGTGCCATCAGTTCCGGGCCGGGACAGGGTGAAGATACGCAGTATTTT. Protein: CAISSGPGQGEDTQYF.

The genes are TRBV19 and TRBJ1-5; possible D gene TRBD1, 5 bases. CDR1 is LNHDA, CDR2 SQIVND, per germline (reference sequence). The CDR3 covers 15 residues. V was shortened by 5 bases and J by 0 bases, with 11 bases between the two germline ends. For the CDR3, the DNA is TGTGCCAGTAGTGTAGGGGCTTATAGCAATCAGCCCCAGCATTTT. Translating gives CASSVGAYSNQPQHF.

The gene calls are TRBV27 and TRBJ1-4, with a possible D match to TRBD1 (5 bases). The CDR3 is 16 amino acids. V lost 4 bases and J 6 bases, leaving 18 bases between the germline ends. Germline V lookup: CDR1 MNHEY, CDR2 SMNVEV (reference sequence). In DNA, the CDR3 is TGTGCCAGCAGTTCACGCCCCGGGGGGAGGGATGAAAAACTGTTTTTT. Its protein is CASSSRPGGRDEKLFF. The full variable domain, its missing parts supplied by reference TRBV27 and TRBJ1-4, is EAQVTQNPRYLITVTGKKLTVTCSQNMNHEYMSWYRQDPGLGLRQIYYSMNVEVTDKGDVPEGYKVSRKEKRNFPLILESPSPNQTSLYFCASSSRPGGRDEKLFFGSGTQLSVL.

This clone was recorded only once. DNA of the CDR3: TGTGCCAGCAGCTTTAATACGCAGTATTTT. It specifies CASSFNTQYF. The rearrangement links TRBV11-2 to TRBJ2-3; D remains unclear. The CDR3 is 10 amino acids. CDR1 and CDR2 from the germline V gene are SGHAT and FQNNGV. The V and J ends lost 3 bases and 7 bases respectively, with 2 bases between them.

The J gene is TRBJ2-3, the V gene TRBV5-4; 9 nucleotides align to TRBD1. V was clipped by 4 bases and J by 4 bases; unmatched bases: 7. Germline lookup yields CDR1 SGHNT and CDR2 YYREEE (reference sequence). The CDR3 contains 15 residues. This CDR3 reads CASSPAGQGADTQYF. The CDR3 DNA reads TGTGCCAGCAGCCCCGCGGGACAGGGTGCAGATACGCAGTATTTT.

The chain has TRBV7-2 and TRBJ2-5, with D perhaps matching TRBD2 (5 bases). This CDR3 is built from 14 residues. Looked up from germline, CDR1 is SGHTA and CDR2 is FQGNSA. Trimming removed 1 base at V and 2 bases at J, with 8 bases between. As DNA, the CDR3 is TGTGCCAGCAGCTTAGGAGGACTGCAAGAGACCCAGTACTTC. It yields the protein CASSLGGLQETQYF.

The count of this clone is one. The chain couples TRBV29-1 to TRBJ1-2; possible D gene TRBD1, 6 bases. In germline, CDR1 is SQVTM, CDR2 ANQGSEA. Trimming removed 2 bases from V and 5 bases from J, with 15 bases in between. The CDR3 runs 14 residues. DNA of the CDR3: TGCAGCGTTGAATCCCAGGGGCAAGCTTATGGCTACACCTTC. Translating it yields CSVESQGQAYGYTF.

This clone was found once. The J gene is TRBJ2-7, the V gene TRBV27; maybe TRBD1 (6 bases). V gave up 5 bases and J gave up 6 bases, with 14 bases separating them. The CDR3 is 13 amino acids. Germline V gene lookup returns CDR1 MNHEY and CDR2 SMNVEV (reference sequence). In nucleotides, the CDR3 is TGTGCCAGCAGTACGGGATCCAGGGGCGAGCAGTACTTC. Its translation is CASSTGSRGEQYF.

The V call is TRBV10-3, the J call TRBJ2-7; 10 bases are a match to TRBD1. The CDR3 is 19 amino acids. Trimming cost V 0 bases and J 2 bases; bases outside gene matches: 13. Per the germline V gene, CDR1 is ENHRY and CDR2 is SYGVKD. As DNA, the CDR3 is TGTGCCATCAGTGAGTCGAATGGGGGACAGGGGTCGATTCCCTACGAGCAGTACTTC. It translates to CAISESNGGQGSIPYEQYF.

The chain couples TRBV5-6 to TRBJ1-2; TRBD1 matches at 9 bases. Germline lookup yields CDR1 SGHDT and CDR2 YYEEEE. This CDR3 is 14 amino acids long. The trim removed 3 bases at V and 8 bases at J, leaving 8 bases unmatched. The CDR3 DNA is TGTGCCAGCAGCTGGGGACAGGGCCAGGGGGGCTACACCTTC. The encoded protein is CASSWGQGQGGYTF.

The chain uses TRBV5-1 and TRBJ1-2, with no clear D. The CDR3 length is 14 residues. Germline CDR1 and CDR2: SGHRS and YFSETQ. Deletions cut 5 bases from V and 8 bases from J, with 19 bases between. The CDR3 spells CASRDGRPSVGYTF. The CDR3 nucleotides are TGCGCCAGCAGGGATGGACGGCCTAGCGTGGGCTACACCTTC.